This record covers a single T cell receptor (beta chain). The CDR3 goes on 3 residues after the read ends, and that part is filled in from the germline J gene. Clones were read by immunoSEQ multiplex PCR, and TCRdb kept only the in-frame ones, dropping some. This sample's table has about 48,000 clones. This sample was taken from a study of T cells in women clearing cervical HPV infection. Whole-study context: Controls gave blood once infection was undetectable; cases at lesion identification.

The CDR3 runs to 14 residues. Germline loops: CDR1 SGHDT, CDR2 YYEEEE. Trimming took 0 bases from V and 1 from J, leaving 7 bases between them. The sample consisted of blood buffy coat. This receptor was obtained from a woman aged 18-69 years with a cervical HPV16 infection that either progressed to CIN3+ or cleared (not recorded which). The chain links TRBV5-6 to TRBJ1-1; unclear D gene. The CDR3 bases that were read are TGTGCCAGCAGCTTGGCGGCAGGGAACACTGAA. It codes for CASSLAAGNTE. From start to end, the CDR3 is CASSLAAGNTEAFF.